Given below is one TCR beta chain in context. Antigen: not known. This CDR3 region has 15 residues. Trimming took off 0 bases at V and 0 bases at J, with 9 bases between the two ends. The germline gives CDR1 SGHRS, CDR2 YFSETQ. Only in-frame clones appear in the TCRdb table, and some are missing; sequencing was by immunoSEQ multiplex PCR. The sample includes tens of thousands of clones, 81% of them seen just once. This sample stems from a study of STAT3 mutations in large granular lymphocyte leukemia. Study at large: Roughly half the longitudinally sequenced T-LGLL patients had canonical STAT3 mutations. The study, taken as a whole, reports: Samples missed the first appearance of the clone. At least one immunodominant TCR beta clonotype appeared in every T-cell large granular lymphocyte leukemia patient.

The receptor comes from a human donor with T large granular lymphocyte leukemia. Some clones in this sample may be carry-over from other donors' samples. What was sequenced was PBMCs. This chain connects TRBV5-1 to TRBJ2-5, with D possibly matching TRBD2 (5 bases). The CDR3 sequence is CASSLGERDQETQYF. CDR3 coding DNA: TGCGCCAGCAGCTTGGGGGAGAGGGACCAAGAGACCCAGTACTTC. Supplemented by reference TRBV5-1 and TRBJ2-5, the full variable domain reads KAGVTQTPRYLIKTRGQQVTLSCSPISGHRSVSWYQQTPGQGLQFLFEYFSETQRNKGNFPGRFSGRQFSNSRSEMNVSTLELGDSALYLCASSLGERDQETQYFGPGTRLLVL.